This entry describes one T cell receptor (beta chain). These data come from a study of blood T cell repertoires in COVID-19. As for the study in general: Acute and convalescent COVID-19 specimens originated in the United States, Italy and Spain. The cDNA or gDNA used as material had been derived from T cells, B-cell-depleted T cells, or PBMCs.

As processed by the authors: Reference gene primer amplification gave estimated nucleated cell counts. Some clones are missing from TCRdb's copy, which holds only in-frame ones; the method was immunoSEQ multiplex PCR. V and J calls and clone size are those listed in that table; D and trimming were worked out from the DNA. The sample has 95,000 to 120,000 clones, roughly 85% seen once. This TCR was recovered from a human donor in a cohort sampled during active COVID-19. The material sequenced was peripheral blood.

The CDR3, as DNA: TGTGCCAGCAGGGGCGGACAGTCTCAGCCCCAGCATTTT. It is translated as CASRGGQSQPQHF. V usage is TRBV2 and J usage is TRBJ1-5, with D maybe TRBD1 (6 bases). Germline V CDR1 and CDR2: SNHLY, FYNNEI. This CDR3 has 13 amino acids. V lost 6 bases to trimming and J lost 6 bases, with 12 bases between them.